What follows are 27 T cell receptor beta chains derived from one specimen sequenced in a study of control samples from healthy donors and cancer patients. TCRdb keeps only in-frame clones here, not all; method: immunoSEQ multiplex PCR. This table has 110,000 to 150,000 clones, 89% appearing once. The sample consisted of blood. These receptors originate from a man under 40 in good health.

The chain couples TRBV5-1 to TRBJ2-7, with 10 bases identical to TRBD2. CDR3 length: 14 residues. The ends lost 5 bases at V and 3 bases at J; junction bases unmatched: 5. Germline CDR1 is SGHRS and CDR2 is YFSETQ. The CDR3 DNA follows: TGCGCCAGCAGTCCGACTAGCGGGTACTACGAGCAGTACTTC. It is translated as CASSPTSGYYEQYF.

The rearrangement joins TRBV27 to TRBJ2-1; D is perhaps TRBD1 (5 bases). The CDR3 spans 14 residues. The ends were cut back, 2 bases at V and 3 bases at J, with 8 bases in the middle. Germline CDR1 MNHEY, CDR2 SMNVEV (reference sequence). The CDR3: CASSLATDYNEQFF. The CDR3 DNA follows: TGTGCCAGCAGTTTAGCGACAGACTACAATGAGCAGTTCTTC.

In this sample, this clone turned up once. This chain links TRBV7-9 with TRBJ2-1, with D maybe TRBD2 (6 bases). The V end was cut by 1 base, the J end by 6 bases, with 13 bases between. Germline V gene sequence: CDR1 SEHNR, CDR2 FQNEAQ (reference sequence). CDR3 length equals 15 residues. This CDR3 is CASSLERRRGNEQFF. The DNA of the CDR3 is TGTGCCAGCAGCTTAGAGAGGAGGCGGGGCAATGAGCAGTTCTTC. Based on the CDR3 plus reference TRBV7-9 and TRBJ2-1, the full variable domain is DTGVSQNPRHKITKRGQNVTFRCDPISEHNRLYWYRQTLGQGPEFLTYFQNEAQLEKSRLLSDRFSAERPKGSFSTLEIQRTEQGDSAMYLCASSLERRRGNEQFFGPGTRLTVL.

The chain recombines TRBV5-4 with TRBJ2-7; 7 nucleotides agree with TRBD1. Trimming took 4 bases from V and 2 from J; bases not matched to a gene: 6. Per the germline V gene, CDR1 is SGHNT and CDR2 is YYREEE (reference sequence). This CDR3 contains 14 residues. This CDR3 reads CASSEGQSTYEQYF. The CDR3 DNA is TGTGCCAGCAGCGAGGGACAGTCCACCTACGAGCAGTACTTC.

V and J are TRBV30 and TRBJ1-3; D is unclear. CDR1 and CDR2 from the germline V gene are GTSNPN and SVGIG (reference sequence). The CDR3 contains 13 residues. With 4 bases removed from V and 2 bases from J, the gap between germline ends came to 9 bases. CDR3: CAWTPGTGNTIYF. CDR3 nucleotide sequence: TGTGCCTGGACCCCGGGAACTGGAAACACCATATATTTT.

The chain recombines TRBV7-9 with TRBJ1-2; the D is unclear. This CDR3 is built from 15 residues. Germline-derived CDR1 and CDR2 are SEHNR and FQNEAQ (reference sequence). Trimming cost V 1 base and J 3 bases, with 12 bases left between them. The CDR3 loop is CASSLGEGVDYGYTF. The CDR3 nucleotides are TGTGCCAGCAGCTTAGGGGAGGGTGTCGACTATGGCTACACCTTC.

The gene calls are TRBV7-6 and TRBJ2-5; D not certain. The CDR3 loop spans 11 amino acids. V dropped 5 bases and J dropped 6 bases, with 7 bases sitting between them. Germline CDR1 is SGHVS and CDR2 is FNYEAQ. CDR3 nucleotide sequence: TGTGCCAGCAGCGAAGGACAGACCCAGTACTTC. Translated, it gives CASSEGQTQYF.

The chain has TRBV5-4 and TRBJ2-2; 12 bases fit TRBD2. The V gene's germline CDR1 is SGHNT and CDR2 YYREEE (reference sequence). With 4 bases clipped from V and 4 bases from J, the junction kept 5 bases outside the gene matches. The CDR3 spans 16 residues. The CDR3 DNA follows: TGTGCCAGCAGCATAGGACTAGCGGGAACCACCGGGGAGCTGTTTTTT. Its translation is CASSIGLAGTTGELFF.

The chain is built from TRBV6-4 and TRBJ2-7, with D possibly being TRBD2 (6 bases). V lost 2 bases and J 1 base, leaving 6 bases between the germline ends. The germline V gene has CDR1 MRHNA and CDR2 SNTAGT. CDR3 length equals 13 residues. The CDR3 sequence is CASSDRGSYEQYF. Written as DNA, the CDR3 is TGTGCCAGCAGTGACCGGGGGTCCTACGAGCAGTACTTC.

The CDR3 reads CSVEDPDRVYEQYF. The CDR3 nucleotides read TGCAGCGTTGAAGACCCAGACAGGGTCTACGAGCAGTACTTC. The chain employs TRBV29-1 and TRBJ2-7; 7 nucleotides line up with TRBD1. J lost 3 bases, V lost 0 bases, and 5 bases had no gene match. This CDR3 spans 14 amino acids. Germline CDR1 is SQVTM and CDR2 is ANQGSEA.

This clone occurred a few times. The V gene is TRBV6-4, the J gene TRBJ2-3; tentatively, D is TRBD2 (7 bases). Trimming shortened V by 2 bases and J by 4 bases, and 10 bases separated the two germline ends. Germline V gene sequence: CDR1 MRHNA, CDR2 SNTAGT. CDR3 length: 14 amino acids. In nucleotides, the CDR3 is TGTGCCAGCAGTGACGGGGGGGCATCAGATACGCAGTATTTT. Its protein is CASSDGGASDTQYF.

The chain couples TRBV6-5 to TRBJ2-5; 8 bases line up with TRBD2. The CDR3 has 16 residues. Per germline, CDR1 MNHEY and CDR2 SVGAGI. V gave up 0 bases and J gave up 1 base; unmatched junction bases: 4. The DNA for the CDR3 is TGTGCCAGCAGTTACTCGAGTGCGGGGGGCCAAGAGACCCAGTACTTC. It yields the protein CASSYSSAGGQETQYF.

J is TRBJ1-3 and V is TRBV6-6, with a possible D match to TRBD1 (6 bases). Trimming pared 6 bases from V and 0 bases from J, leaving 12 bases between. CDR3 size: 15 residues. CDR1 is MNHNY, CDR2 SVGAGI, per germline (reference sequence). For the CDR3, the DNA is TGTGCCAGCAGAGAACAGACAGGCTCTGGAAACACCATATATTTT. This translates into CASREQTGSGNTIYF.

The table lists this clone with a few counts. This sequence joins TRBV24-1 and TRBJ2-5; 12 bases are a match to TRBD2. V lost 2 bases and J lost 1; bases outside the gene matches: 10. From germline, CDR1 is KGHDR and CDR2 SFDVKD. The CDR3 consists of 19 residues. The CDR3 sequence is CATSDSLLAGGSTQETQYF. CDR3 DNA sequence: TGTGCCACCAGTGATTCCTTACTAGCGGGGGGTTCCACCCAAGAGACCCAGTACTTC.

The chain joins TRBV4-1 to TRBJ2-1; 9 bases fit TRBD2. Germline loops: CDR1 MGHRA, CDR2 YSYEKL. The CDR3 runs to 17 residues. V shed 0 bases and J 2 bases; nucleotides not matched to a gene: 5. CDR3 in DNA: TGCGCCAGCAGCCAAGACGCGGGCGGGAGGGCCTACAATGAGCAGTTCTTC. The encoded protein is CASSQDAGGRAYNEQFF.

V and J are TRBV4-3 and TRBJ2-7; D not certain. V lost 0 bases and J 3 bases, leaving 12 bases between the germline ends. CDR3 length: 15 amino acids. Germline CDR1 reads LGHNA; CDR2 reads YSLEER. CDR3 bases: TGCGCCAGCAGCCAAGAATTTCCAGATAACTACGAGCAGTACTTC. Translation gives CASSQEFPDNYEQYF.

This clone has a single count. The chain uses TRBV13 and TRBJ2-2; no reliable D call. The CDR3 runs to 13 residues. Germline assignment: CDR1 PRHDT and CDR2 FYEKMQ (reference sequence). The V and J ends lost 5 bases and 9 bases respectively, with 13 bases between them. CDR3 sequence: CASSLSATRELFF. CDR3 coding DNA: TGTGCCAGCAGCCTCAGCGCTACCCGGGAGCTGTTTTTT.

The chain uses TRBV10-3 and TRBJ2-5; 10 nucleotides align to TRBD1. Germline loops: CDR1 ENHRY, CDR2 SYGVKD. The CDR3 sequence is 15 residues long. Trimming cost V 6 bases and J 2 bases; bases outside gene matches: 6. The CDR3 bases are TGTGCCATCAGCTCCGGGACAGGGGTACAAGAGACCCAGTACTTC. Protein sequence: CAISSGTGVQETQYF.

The chain links TRBV7-2 to TRBJ2-1, with no clear D. Germline assignment: CDR1 SGHTA and CDR2 FQGNSA. V was clipped by 4 bases and J by 9 bases, with 13 bases between them. The CDR3 sequence is 13 residues long. The chain's CDR3 is CASSSYPLTEQFF. The CDR3 bases are TGTGCCAGCAGCTCGTACCCTCTCACTGAGCAGTTCTTC.

This clone was counted a few times. V and J are TRBV15 and TRBJ2-5; D may be TRBD2 (5 bases). Trimming pared 5 bases from V and 5 bases from J, leaving 9 bases between. CDR3 length: 12 residues. Germline loops: CDR1 LNHNV, CDR2 YYDKDF (reference sequence). The CDR3 DNA is TGTGCCACCAGCCACACGGGGGAGACCCAGTACTTC. Protein: CATSHTGETQYF.

The chain has TRBV24-1 and TRBJ2-1, with 7 bases that match TRBD1. With 5 bases clipped from V and 0 bases from J, the junction kept 6 bases outside the gene matches. Germline values: CDR1 KGHDR, CDR2 SFDVKD. This CDR3 region has 16 residues. The CDR3 region has the DNA TGTGCCACCAGTGGGTACAGGGGTGACTCCTACAATGAGCAGTTCTTC. Translated: CATSGYRGDSYNEQFF.

The gene calls are TRBV5-6 and TRBJ2-7; 7 bases agree with TRBD1. V lost 4 bases, J lost 0 bases, and 13 bases stayed unmatched. This CDR3 has 17 amino acids. Germline assignment: CDR1 SGHDT and CDR2 YYEEEE. In DNA, the CDR3 is TGTGCCAGCAGCCCCCGCTTGAGGGGGCTGGGCTCCTACGAGCAGTACTTC. Translated: CASSPRLRGLGSYEQYF.

This clone has a single count. V gene TRBV9 combines with J gene TRBJ2-2, with D possibly matching TRBD1 (7 bases). The CDR3 is 16 residues long. Germline V CDR1 and CDR2: SGDLS, YYNGEE. The V gene lost 0 bases and the J gene lost 9 bases, with 18 bases spanning the gap. DNA of the CDR3: TGTGCCAGCAGCGTAGCTGGCAGGGGGGCGGGTAGGGAGCTGTTTTTT. Translated: CASSVAGRGAGRELFF.

The chain has TRBV5-8 and TRBJ2-1; D gene unclear. CDR1 and CDR2 (germline): SGHTS, YDEGEE. The CDR3 covers 17 residues. Trimming took off 6 bases at V and 3 bases at J, with 22 bases between the two ends. The CDR3 nucleotides are TGTGCCAGCACCCGCGCCGATCCCGTGGGTAGCTACAATGAGCAGTTCTTC. Translation gives CASTRADPVGSYNEQFF.

The gene calls are TRBV5-5 and TRBJ2-7, with D uncertain. CDR3 size: 11 residues. Germline CDR1 SGHKS, CDR2 YYEKEE (reference sequence). V lost 4 bases and J lost 5, with 7 bases in between. CDR3 DNA: TGTGCCAGCAGCGACACAAACGAGCAGTACTTC. It translates to CASSDTNEQYF.

This chain joins TRBV27 and TRBJ2-7; 8 bases line up with TRBD1. V gave up 9 bases and J gave up 2 bases; unmatched junction bases: 6. The germline V gene has CDR1 MNHEY and CDR2 SMNVEV (reference sequence). This CDR3 has 13 amino acids. CDR3 sequence (DNA): TGTGCCAGTTCAGGGGGCATCACCTACGAGCAGTACTTC. This sequence encodes CASSGGITYEQYF.

The chain joins TRBV7-8 to TRBJ2-4, with D perhaps TRBD1 (6 bases). Trimming shortened V by 1 base and J by 0 bases, and 16 bases separated the two germline ends. CDR3 size: 18 residues. Germline V gene sequence: CDR1 SGHVS, CDR2 FQNEAQ. The CDR3 reads CASSLVPGWGLAKNIQYF. Here the CDR3 DNA reads TGTGCCAGCAGCTTAGTGCCCGGTTGGGGGCTAGCCAAAAACATTCAGTACTTC.